These 3 T cell receptor beta chains came from one sample sequenced in a study of Ad26.COV2.S vaccination and SARS-CoV-2 variants. The sample's treatment: approximately 18 received Ad26.COV2.S at low or high dose, single or two shots; roughly five received placebo; per-sample allocation not given. Day 63 after the first injection of vaccine or placebo was the sampling time. The assay was immunoSEQ multiplex PCR, and TCRdb's table has in-frame clones only and misses some. The data hold roughly 300,000 clones, with roughly 91% observed a single time. The material was peripheral blood, obtained in a trial of Ad26.COV2.S vaccine versus placebo. These TCRs come from a person between 18 and 65 years old who received the Ad26.COV2.S COVID-19 vaccine or a placebo.

The chain carries TRBV9 and TRBJ2-1, with D unclear. Germline V gives CDR1 SGDLS, CDR2 YYNGEE. The CDR3 extends over 15 amino acids. The V and J ends lost 0 bases and 5 bases respectively, with 12 bases between them. The CDR3 is CASSVEGRTNNEQFF. The CDR3 coding sequence is TGTGCCAGCAGCGTAGAAGGCAGAACGAACAATGAGCAGTTCTTC.

This sequence joins TRBV24-1 and TRBJ2-2; 8 bases match TRBD1. There are 16 residues in the CDR3. Per germline, CDR1 KGHDR and CDR2 SFDVKD. V lost 4 bases, J lost 7 bases, and 10 bases stayed unmatched. The DNA for the CDR3 is TGTGCCACCAGTGACCCTGGGACAGGAAGAGTCGGGGAGCTGTTTTTT. Amino acid sequence: CATSDPGTGRVGELFF.

V and J are TRBV19 and TRBJ2-1; D is undetermined. Per germline, CDR1 LNHDA and CDR2 SQIVND (reference sequence). Trimming stripped 2 bases from V and 6 bases from J, with 17 bases between. The CDR3 extends over 16 amino acids. CDR3 region: CASSIRVVDGFNEQFF. DNA of the CDR3: TGTGCCAGTAGTATACGGGTTGTGGATGGCTTCAATGAGCAGTTCTTC.